This TCR beta chain was identified in a study of T-cell reconstitution after alpha-beta-depleted transplantation in children. This clonotype was counted at least ten times. Unique molecular identifiers were incorporated into the prepared TCRbeta library. TCRdb called the PCR reads again in MiXCR, with one record for every CDR3 protein. The sample carries 250,000 or so distinct CDR3 sequences, around 7.5% recorded once. The clonotype was recovered from a male patient between 5 and 17 years old who had a stem cell transplant for acute lymphoblastic leukemia, so the T cells may come from the graft donor. The material was PBMCs, mostly from graft donor cells, obtained 180 days after TCRalphabeta/CD19-depleted stem cell transplant.

The CDR3: CASRHGRGWWTEAFF. CDR3 in DNA: TGTGCCAGCAGGCATGGCAGGGGGTGGTGGACTGAAGCTTTCTTT. The genes are TRBV12-3 or TRBV12-4 and TRBJ1-1; 7 bases are a match to TRBD1. This CDR3 has 15 residues. With V trimmed by 6 bases and J by 5 bases, 12 bases remained unmatched.